This T cell receptor (beta chain) was obtained from a study of cytomegalovirus exposure and HLA in healthy donors. For the study at large: Findings of an earlier analysis included under 140 million unique TCR beta sequences from 170 million or so T cells.

As for this clone: Its specificity is unknown.

The PCR used 60 Vbeta and 13 Jbeta primers. TCRdb keeps only in-frame clones here, not all; method: immunoSEQ multiplex PCR. The sample holds roughly 140,000 clones; around 79% are singletons and the top ten take roughly 4%. Germline trimming cut 4 bases from V and 7 bases from J; bases unmatched to any gene: 14. The CDR3 consists of 15 residues. Germline CDR1 reads SGHRS; CDR2 reads YFSETQ. General study points: HLA alleles were associated with 17,000 or so TCR beta sequences in a later analysis at 0.05 false discovery rate. It has been reported that TCR beta sequences accurately predicted the HLA-A and HLA-B alleles of most subjects. Some V segments could not be told apart, so they were left out, TRBV6-2 and TRBV6-3 among them.

Sequencing was carried out using PBMCs. The TCR was taken from a human donor in good health. The chain combines TRBV5-1 with TRBJ2-7; TRBD1 aligns across 7 bases. CDR3 protein: CASSPMTGMVGEQYF. The DNA of the CDR3 is TGCGCCAGCAGCCCCATGACAGGGATGGTTGGGGAGCAGTACTTC. Variable domain in full (rest from reference TRBV5-1 and TRBJ2-7): KAGVTQTPRYLIKTRGQQVTLSCSPISGHRSVSWYQQTPGQGLQFLFEYFSETQRNKGNFPGRFSGRQFSNSRSEMNVSTLELGDSALYLCASSPMTGMVGEQYFGPGTRLTVT.